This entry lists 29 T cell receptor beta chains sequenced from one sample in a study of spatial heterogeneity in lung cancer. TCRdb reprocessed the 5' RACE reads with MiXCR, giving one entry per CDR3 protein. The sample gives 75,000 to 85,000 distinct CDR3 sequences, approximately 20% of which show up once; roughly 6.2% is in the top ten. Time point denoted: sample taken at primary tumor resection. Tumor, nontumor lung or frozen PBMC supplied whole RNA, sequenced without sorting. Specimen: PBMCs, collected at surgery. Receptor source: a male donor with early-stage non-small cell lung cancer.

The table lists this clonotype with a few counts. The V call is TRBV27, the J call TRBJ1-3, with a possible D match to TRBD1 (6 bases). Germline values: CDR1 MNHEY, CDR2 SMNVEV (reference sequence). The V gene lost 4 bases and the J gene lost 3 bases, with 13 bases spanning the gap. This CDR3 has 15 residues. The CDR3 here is CASSSAGAYGNTIYF. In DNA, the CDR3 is TGTGCCAGCAGTTCCGCGGGGGCTTATGGAAACACCATATATTTT.

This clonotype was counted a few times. The CDR3 reads CASSSSGTSNEQYF. The CDR3 DNA sequence: TGCGCCAGCAGCTCATCCGGGACTAGCAACGAGCAGTACTTC. This rearrangement joins TRBV5-1 to TRBJ2-7, with 9 bases identical to TRBD2. This CDR3 has 14 residues. J was trimmed by 5 bases and V by 3 bases; bases with no gene match: 6. The V gene's germline CDR1 is SGHRS and CDR2 YFSETQ. Combining the CDR3 with reference TRBV5-1 and TRBJ2-7 gives the whole variable domain KAGVTQTPRYLIKTRGQQVTLSCSPISGHRSVSWYQQTPGQGLQFLFEYFSETQRNKGNFPGRFSGRQFSNSRSEMNVSTLELGDSALYLCASSSSGTSNEQYFGPGTRLTVT.

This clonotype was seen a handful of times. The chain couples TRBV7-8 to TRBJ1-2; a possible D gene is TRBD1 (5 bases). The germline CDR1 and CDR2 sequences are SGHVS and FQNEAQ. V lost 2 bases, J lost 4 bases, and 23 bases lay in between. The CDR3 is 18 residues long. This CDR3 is CASSLLAPGAANSYGYTF. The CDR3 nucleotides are TGTGCCAGCAGCTTATTGGCCCCCGGGGCAGCGAATAGCTATGGCTACACCTTC.

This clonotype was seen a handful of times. CDR3 DNA: TGTGCCAGCAGTAGCGGGGGGGCGGATACGCAGTATTTT. Protein product: CASSSGGADTQYF. The rearrangement joins TRBV28 to TRBJ2-3; 10 positions agree with TRBD2. V lost 5 bases and J lost 6; bases outside the gene matches: 2. CDR1 and CDR2 (germline): MDHEN, SYDVKM. This CDR3 is 13 amino acids long.

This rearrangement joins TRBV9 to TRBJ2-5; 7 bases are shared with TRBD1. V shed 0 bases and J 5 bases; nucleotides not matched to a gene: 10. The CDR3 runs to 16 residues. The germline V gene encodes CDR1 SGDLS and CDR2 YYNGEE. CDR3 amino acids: CASSVATGGQVETQYF. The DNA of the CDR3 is TGTGCCAGCAGCGTAGCTACAGGTGGACAGGTGGAGACCCAGTACTTC.

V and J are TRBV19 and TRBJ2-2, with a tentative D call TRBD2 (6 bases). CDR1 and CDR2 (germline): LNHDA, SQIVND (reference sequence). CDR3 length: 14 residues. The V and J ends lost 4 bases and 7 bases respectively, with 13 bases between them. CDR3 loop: CASSNRGTDGELFF. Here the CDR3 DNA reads TGTGCCAGTAGTAACCGCGGGACGGACGGGGAGCTGTTTTTT.

The CDR3 sequence: CASSGPGLAGQYF. DNA of the CDR3: TGTGCCAGCAGCGGGCCGGGACTAGCGGGACAGTACTTC. The gene calls are TRBV7-9 and TRBJ2-7; 13 nucleotides match TRBD2. V dropped 5 bases and J dropped 10; count of bases not matched to a gene: 5. Germline V gene lookup returns CDR1 SEHNR and CDR2 FQNEAQ (reference sequence). There are 13 residues in the CDR3. The variable domain in full, with the rest retrieved from reference TRBV7-9 and TRBJ2-7, is DTGVSQNPRHKITKRGQNVTFRCDPISEHNRLYWYRQTLGQGPEFLTYFQNEAQLEKSRLLSDRFSAERPKGSFSTLEIQRTEQGDSAMYLCASSGPGLAGQYFGPGTRLTVT.

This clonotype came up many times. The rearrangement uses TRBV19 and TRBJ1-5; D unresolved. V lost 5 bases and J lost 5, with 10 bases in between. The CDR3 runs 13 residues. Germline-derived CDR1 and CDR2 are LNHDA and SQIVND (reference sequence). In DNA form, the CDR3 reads TGTGCCAGTAGTCCCCAGGAAGATCAGCCCCAGCATTTT. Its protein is CASSPQEDQPQHF.

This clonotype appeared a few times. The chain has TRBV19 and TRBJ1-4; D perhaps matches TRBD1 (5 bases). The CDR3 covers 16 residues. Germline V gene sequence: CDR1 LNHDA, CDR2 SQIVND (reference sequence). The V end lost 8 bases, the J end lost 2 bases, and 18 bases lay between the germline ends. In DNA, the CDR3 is TGTGCCAGTGAACCCTCACAGGTGACTACTAATGAAAAACTGTTTTTT. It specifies CASEPSQVTTNEKLFF.

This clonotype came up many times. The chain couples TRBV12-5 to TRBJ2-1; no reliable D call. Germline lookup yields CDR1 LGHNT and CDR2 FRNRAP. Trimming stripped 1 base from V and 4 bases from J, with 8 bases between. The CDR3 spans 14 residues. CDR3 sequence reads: CASGLEFTYNEQFF. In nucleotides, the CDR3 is TGTGCTAGTGGTTTGGAGTTTACGTACAATGAGCAGTTCTTC.

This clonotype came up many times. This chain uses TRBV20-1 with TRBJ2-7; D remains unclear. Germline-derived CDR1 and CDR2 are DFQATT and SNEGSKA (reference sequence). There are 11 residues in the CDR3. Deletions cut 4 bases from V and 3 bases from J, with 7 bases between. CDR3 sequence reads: CSAKEFYEQYF. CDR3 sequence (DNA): TGCAGTGCTAAAGAGTTCTACGAGCAGTACTTC.

CDR3 sequence reads: CAAWGGLGMTEAFF. The DNA for the CDR3 is TGTGCTGCTTGGGGGGGACTTGGTATGACTGAAGCTTTCTTT. The rearrangement joins TRBV6-5 to TRBJ1-1; D possibly corresponds to TRBD1 (5 bases). The CDR3 consists of 14 residues. Germline values: CDR1 MNHEY, CDR2 SVGAGI.

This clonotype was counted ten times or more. CDR3 in DNA: TGTGCCTGGAGTGTAACACGACAGGGTGATGGCTACACCTTC. Translation: CAWSVTRQGDGYTF. The rearrangement links TRBV30 to TRBJ1-2; 7 positions agree with TRBD1. J lost 6 bases, V lost 0 bases, and 7 bases had no gene match. The length of the CDR3 is 14 residues. Germline CDR1 and CDR2: GTSNPN and SVGIG (reference sequence).

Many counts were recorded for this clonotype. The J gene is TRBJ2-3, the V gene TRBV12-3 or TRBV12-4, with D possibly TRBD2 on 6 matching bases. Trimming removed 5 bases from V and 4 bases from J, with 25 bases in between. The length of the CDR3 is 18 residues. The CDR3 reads CASSNPSRGRDSPDTQYF. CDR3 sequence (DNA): TGTGCCAGCAGTAACCCCTCCAGAGGGCGGGATTCCCCAGATACGCAGTATTTT.

CDR3 loop: CASSLELRGAYEQYF. Written as DNA, the CDR3 is TGTGCCAGCAGCTTAGAGCTGAGGGGGGCCTACGAGCAGTACTTC. The rearrangement uses TRBV7-2 and TRBJ2-7; D is possibly TRBD1 or TRBD2 (6 bases each). Trimming left V 1 base short and J 2 bases short, with 12 bases between. The CDR3 is 15 amino acids. Germline assignment: CDR1 SGHTA and CDR2 FQGNSA.

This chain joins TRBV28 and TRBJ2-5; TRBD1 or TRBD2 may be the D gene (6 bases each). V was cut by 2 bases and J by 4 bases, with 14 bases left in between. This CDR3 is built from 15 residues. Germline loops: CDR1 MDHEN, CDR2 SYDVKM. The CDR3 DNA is TGTGCCAGCAGTTTAAAGGGGGGTTTGGTAGAGACCCAGTACTTC. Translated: CASSLKGGLVETQYF.

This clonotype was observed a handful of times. CDR3 residues: CASSLSGGKATQYF. The DNA for the CDR3 is TGCGCCAGCAGCTTGTCGGGGGGAAAGGCTACGCAGTATTTT. This chain joins TRBV5-1 and TRBJ2-3; 7 bases match TRBD2. The CDR3 has 14 amino acids. Trimming removed 1 base from V and 8 bases from J; junction bases left unmatched: 7. From germline, CDR1 is SGHRS and CDR2 YFSETQ.

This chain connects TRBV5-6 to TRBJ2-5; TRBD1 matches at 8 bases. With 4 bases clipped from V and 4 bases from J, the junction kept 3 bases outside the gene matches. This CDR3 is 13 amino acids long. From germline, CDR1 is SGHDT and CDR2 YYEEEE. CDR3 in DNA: TGTGCCAGCAGCCCGGACAGGGTAGAGACCCAGTACTTC. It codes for CASSPDRVETQYF.

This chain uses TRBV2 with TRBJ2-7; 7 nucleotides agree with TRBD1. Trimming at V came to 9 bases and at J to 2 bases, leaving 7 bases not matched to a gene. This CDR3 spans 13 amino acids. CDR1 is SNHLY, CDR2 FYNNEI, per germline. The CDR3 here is CASDDRVPYEQYF. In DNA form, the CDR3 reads TGTGCCAGTGACGACAGGGTCCCCTACGAGCAGTACTTC.

DNA of the CDR3: TGTGCCAGCAGTTTATTCGGACAGGGGGAGACTGAAGCTTTCTTT. Amino acid sequence: CASSLFGQGETEAFF. The V and J genes are TRBV27 and TRBJ1-1; 10 bases agree with TRBD1. This CDR3 has 15 residues. From germline, CDR1 is MNHEY and CDR2 SMNVEV (reference sequence). J was trimmed by 5 bases and V by 1 base; bases with no gene match: 4.

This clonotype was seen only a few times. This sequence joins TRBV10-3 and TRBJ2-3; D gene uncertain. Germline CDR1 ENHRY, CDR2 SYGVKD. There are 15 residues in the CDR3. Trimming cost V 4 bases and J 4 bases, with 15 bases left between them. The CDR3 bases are TGTGCCATCAGTGTCTCGCAGGCCCATCCAGATACGCAGTATTTT. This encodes CAISVSQAHPDTQYF.

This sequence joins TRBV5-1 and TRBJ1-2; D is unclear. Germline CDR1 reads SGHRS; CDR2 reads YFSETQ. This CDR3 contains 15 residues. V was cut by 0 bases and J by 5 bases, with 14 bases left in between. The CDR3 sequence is CASSLGSGNSYGYTF. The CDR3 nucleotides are TGCGCCAGCAGCTTGGGTTCGGGTAACTCGTATGGCTACACCTTC. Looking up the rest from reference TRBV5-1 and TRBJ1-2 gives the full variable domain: KAGVTQTPRYLIKTRGQQVTLSCSPISGHRSVSWYQQTPGQGLQFLFEYFSETQRNKGNFPGRFSGRQFSNSRSEMNVSTLELGDSALYLCASSLGSGNSYGYTFGSGTRLTVV.

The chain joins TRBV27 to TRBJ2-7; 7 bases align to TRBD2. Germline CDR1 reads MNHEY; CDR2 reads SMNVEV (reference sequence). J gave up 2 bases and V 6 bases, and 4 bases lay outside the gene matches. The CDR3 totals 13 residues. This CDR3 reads CASRPGGPYEQYF. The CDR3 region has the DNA TGTGCCAGCAGACCGGGGGGACCCTACGAGCAGTACTTC.

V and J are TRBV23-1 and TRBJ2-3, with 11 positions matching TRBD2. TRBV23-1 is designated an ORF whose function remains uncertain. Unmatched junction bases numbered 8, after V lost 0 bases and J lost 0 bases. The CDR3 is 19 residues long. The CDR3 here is CASSQSCRLAGTSTDTQYF. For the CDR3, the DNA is TGCGCCAGCAGTCAATCTTGCCGACTAGCGGGGACTAGCACAGATACGCAGTATTTT.

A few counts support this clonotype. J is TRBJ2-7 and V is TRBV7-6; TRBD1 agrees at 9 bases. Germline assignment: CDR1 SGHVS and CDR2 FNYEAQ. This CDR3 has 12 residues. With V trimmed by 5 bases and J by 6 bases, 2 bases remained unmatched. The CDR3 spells CASSPTGGEQYF. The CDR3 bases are TGTGCCAGCAGCCCGACAGGGGGCGAGCAGTACTTC.

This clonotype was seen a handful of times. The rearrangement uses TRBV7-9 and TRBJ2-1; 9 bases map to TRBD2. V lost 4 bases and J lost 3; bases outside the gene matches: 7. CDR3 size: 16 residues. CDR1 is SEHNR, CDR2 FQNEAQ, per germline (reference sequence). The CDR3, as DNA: TGTGCCAGCAGCTCCCTGACTAGCGGAAACTACAATGAGCAGTTCTTC. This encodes CASSSLTSGNYNEQFF.

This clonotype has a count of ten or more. The CDR3 loop is CSARDGSGGVYGYTF. CDR3 coding DNA: TGCAGTGCTAGAGATGGTAGCGGGGGAGTCTATGGCTACACCTTC. The rearrangement uses TRBV20-1 and TRBJ1-2, with D possibly being TRBD1 (5 bases). Trimming removed 0 bases at V and 4 bases at J, with 15 bases between. The CDR3 is made up of 15 amino acids. Germline values: CDR1 DFQATT, CDR2 SNEGSKA (reference sequence).

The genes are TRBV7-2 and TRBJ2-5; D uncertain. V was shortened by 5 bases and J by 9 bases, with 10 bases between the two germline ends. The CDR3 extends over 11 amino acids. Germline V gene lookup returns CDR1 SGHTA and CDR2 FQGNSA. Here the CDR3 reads CASSLAQAQYF. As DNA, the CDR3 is TGTGCCAGCAGCCTGGCCCAGGCCCAGTACTTC.

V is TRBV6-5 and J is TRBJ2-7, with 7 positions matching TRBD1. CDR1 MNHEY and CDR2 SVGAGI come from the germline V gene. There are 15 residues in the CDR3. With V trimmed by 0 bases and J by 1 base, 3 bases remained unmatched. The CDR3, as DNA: TGTGCCAGCAGTTACTCGGCAGGGGGTTCCTACGAGCAGTACTTC. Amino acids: CASSYSAGGSYEQYF.